These 25 T cell receptor beta chains were all obtained from the same sample, sequenced in a study of shared clonotypes between healthy human individuals. TCRdb keeps only in-frame clones here, not all; method: immunoSEQ multiplex PCR. The sample lists some 240,000 clones, 60% to 70% occurring once. Sequencing was done on a sample of memory CD4+ T cells sorted from blood. Subset meaning: CD45RA-negative fraction. These receptors came from a man aged 25-40 years in good health.

V and J are TRBV6-1 and TRBJ2-5; 7 bases are shared with TRBD2. With V trimmed by 4 bases and J by 2 bases, 7 bases remained unmatched. The CDR3 contains 15 residues. Germline V gives CDR1 MNHNS, CDR2 SASEGT. The CDR3 sequence is CASSAMGGGQETQYF. Written as DNA, the CDR3 is TGTGCCAGCAGTGCGATGGGGGGAGGGCAAGAGACCCAGTACTTC.

The chain uses TRBV1 and TRBJ1-4. TRBV1 is marked as a pseudogene. CDR3 length equals 16 residues. CDR3 nucleotide sequence: TGCACCAGCAGCCAAAGAAAGTCGGGTTTGATAGAAAAACTGTTTTTT. Its translation: CTSSQRKSGLIEKLFF.

This clone came up a few times. The chain employs TRBV5-5 and TRBJ2-7, with 8 bases fitting TRBD1. The CDR3 consists of 15 residues. From germline, CDR1 is SGHKS and CDR2 YYEKEE (reference sequence). J lost 2 bases, V lost 1 base, and 5 bases had no gene match. CDR3 sequence: CASSLTQGAPYEQYF. In nucleotides, the CDR3 is TGTGCCAGCAGCTTGACCCAGGGGGCACCCTACGAGCAGTACTTC.

This chain joins TRBV5-8 and TRBJ2-1; 11 nucleotides agree with TRBD2. The trim removed 1 base at V and 4 bases at J, leaving 1 base unmatched. Germline lookup yields CDR1 SGHTS and CDR2 YDEGEE. The CDR3 consists of 15 residues. CDR3 DNA: TGTGCCAGCAGCTTGACTAGCGGGAGATACAATGAGCAGTTCTTC. Its translation is CASSLTSGRYNEQFF. The whole variable domain, remainder taken from reference TRBV5-8 and TRBJ2-1, is EAGVTQSPTHLIKTRGQQATLRCSPISGHTSVYWYQQALGLGLQFLLWYDEGEERNRGNFPPRFSGRQFPNYSSELNVNALELEDSALYLCASSLTSGRYNEQFFGPGTRLTVL.

The rearrangement joins TRBV9 to TRBJ2-5; 11 nucleotides match TRBD1. The CDR3 runs 17 residues. The ends lost 0 bases at V and 5 bases at J; junction bases unmatched: 9. Per the germline V gene, CDR1 is SGDLS and CDR2 is YYNGEE. The CDR3 here is CASSVASGQGAWETQYF. DNA of the CDR3: TGTGCCAGCAGCGTAGCGTCCGGACAGGGGGCATGGGAGACCCAGTACTTC. The variable domain in full, with the rest retrieved from reference TRBV9 and TRBJ2-5, is DSGVTQTPKHLITATGQRVTLRCSPRSGDLSVYWYQQSLDQGLQFLIQYYNGEERAKGNILERFSAQQFPDLHSELNLSSLELGDSALYFCASSVASGQGAWETQYFGPGTRLLVL.

V usage is TRBV10-3 and J usage is TRBJ2-2; tentatively, D is TRBD1 or TRBD2 (5 bases each). CDR1 ENHRY and CDR2 SYGVKD come from the germline V gene. The CDR3 length is 13 residues. V was trimmed by 10 bases and J by 3 bases, leaving 12 bases between them. The CDR3 sequence: CATSRDHTGELFF. CDR3 sequence (DNA): TGTGCCACTTCCCGGGACCACACCGGGGAGCTGTTTTTT.

The rearrangement links TRBV19 to TRBJ2-1; D gene unclear. The CDR3 is 15 residues long. Looked up from germline, CDR1 is LNHDA and CDR2 is SQIVND (reference sequence). Trimming removed 4 bases from V and 0 bases from J, with 10 bases in between. The CDR3: CASSNTFSSYNEQFF. The CDR3 nucleotides are TGTGCCAGTAGTAATACGTTTAGCTCCTACAATGAGCAGTTCTTC.

This chain joins TRBV7-2 and TRBJ2-3; D gene unclear. V lost 2 bases to trimming and J lost 4 bases, with 16 bases between them. The germline V gene has CDR1 SGHTA and CDR2 FQGNSA. This CDR3 region has 16 residues. DNA for the CDR3: TGTGCCAGCAGCTTAATTCCTCCCCCCACCCCAGATACGCAGTATTTT. Its translation: CASSLIPPPTPDTQYF.

This sequence joins TRBV6-1 and TRBJ2-1; possible D gene TRBD2, 6 bases. The CDR3 extends over 17 amino acids. CDR1 and CDR2 from the germline V gene are MNHNS and SASEGT. Trimming removed 2 bases from V and 4 bases from J, with 18 bases in between. The CDR3 nucleotides read TGTGCCAGCAGTGAAACAGAAGAAAGGCGGGATTACAATGAGCAGTTCTTC. Its translation: CASSETEERRDYNEQFF.

The chain joins TRBV6-5 to TRBJ1-1; D is unresolved. The germline V gene has CDR1 MNHEY and CDR2 SVGAGI. The CDR3 extends over 11 amino acids. The V gene lost 8 bases and the J gene lost 1 base, with 5 bases spanning the gap. For the CDR3, the DNA is TGTGCCAGCGGCGGGAACACTGAAGCTTTCTTT. This translates into CASGGNTEAFF.

V usage is TRBV6-5 and J usage is TRBJ2-1; the D is unclear. Looked up from germline, CDR1 is MNHEY and CDR2 is SVGAGI. V lost 7 bases to trimming and J lost 0 bases, with 13 bases between them. This CDR3 contains 15 residues. CDR3 sequence (DNA): TGTGCCAGCACCCCCGATACTTCCTCCTACAATGAGCAGTTCTTC. It translates to CASTPDTSSYNEQFF.

This clone has just a few counts. This chain uses TRBV5-1 with TRBJ2-3, with 8 positions matching TRBD2. Germline V lookup: CDR1 SGHRS, CDR2 YFSETQ. CDR3 length equals 14 residues. The J segment lost 7 bases and the V segment lost 4 bases, leaving 8 bases of the junction unmatched. The CDR3 bases are TGCGCCAGCAGCAAAAGCGGGAGAGACAATACGCAGTATTTT. Translation: CASSKSGRDNTQYF.

Only one count was recorded for this clone. The rearrangement uses TRBV5-8 and TRBJ2-3, with D possibly TRBD2 on 5 matching bases. CDR3 size: 13 residues. V was cut by 5 bases and J by 4 bases, with 11 bases left in between. Per the germline V gene, CDR1 is SGHTS and CDR2 is YDEGEE. The chain's CDR3 is CASSTWGADTQYF. Written as DNA, the CDR3 is TGTGCCAGCAGTACCTGGGGAGCAGATACGCAGTATTTT.

V and J are TRBV10-3 and TRBJ2-1; 12 nucleotides agree with TRBD2. The CDR3 length is 15 residues. Per the germline V gene, CDR1 is ENHRY and CDR2 is SYGVKD. The V gene end was trimmed by 6 bases and the J gene end by 7 bases; junction bases not matched to a gene: 7. CDR3 DNA sequence: TGTGCCATCAGGGCTAGCGGGAGGGCCGCGAATGAGCAGTTCTTC. Translation gives CAIRASGRAANEQFF.

The rearrangement links TRBV6-5 to TRBJ2-5, with 8 bases aligning to TRBD2. The ends lost 0 bases at V and 5 bases at J; junction bases unmatched: 2. This CDR3 has 14 amino acids. CDR1 and CDR2 from the germline V gene are MNHEY and SVGAGI. CDR3 sequence: CASSYSGTSETQYF. The CDR3 nucleotides are TGTGCCAGCAGTTACTCCGGGACTAGTGAGACCCAGTACTTC.

The rearrangement joins TRBV29-1 to TRBJ2-1; D is unclear. The V end was cut by 7 bases, the J end by 8 bases, with 9 bases between. Per the germline V gene, CDR1 is SQVTM and CDR2 is ANQGSEA. The CDR3 sequence is 10 residues long. CDR3 sequence: CSAWVDEQFF. In nucleotides, the CDR3 is TGCAGCGCGTGGGTGGATGAGCAGTTCTTC.

The CDR3 region has the DNA TGTGCCAGCAGACCTCCGGGACAGATGAATCAGCCCCAGCATTTT. Translated, it gives CASRPPGQMNQPQHF. The chain carries TRBV28 and TRBJ1-5; 7 bases align to TRBD1. The CDR3 is 15 amino acids. Trimming took 6 bases from V and 4 from J; bases not matched to a gene: 9. Germline-derived CDR1 and CDR2 are MDHEN and SYDVKM.

Points on this clone: One junction end disagrees with the germline gene, perhaps due to a read error. This CDR3 is also generated by other DNA sequences in the sample. The gene calls are TRBV7-9 and TRBJ2-2; 7 bases fit TRBD1. Germline V lookup: CDR1 SEHNR, CDR2 FQNEAQ (reference sequence). The CDR3 runs to 14 residues. CDR3 nucleotides: TGTGCTAGCAGCTTCGGACAGGCCAGCGGGGAGCTGTTTTTT. It is translated as CASSFGQASGELFF. Variable domain in full (rest from reference TRBV7-9 and TRBJ2-2): DTGVSQNPRHKITKRGQNVTFRCDPISEHNRLYWYRQTLGQGPEFLTYFQNEAQLEKSRLLSDRFSAERPKGSFSTLEIQRTEQGDSAMYLCASSFGQASGELFFGEGSRLTVL.

This clone was observed a handful of times. This chain links TRBV10-3 with TRBJ1-2; D remains ambiguous. V was pared by 0 bases and J by 7 bases, with 9 bases between. Per the germline V gene, CDR1 is ENHRY and CDR2 is SYGVKD. CDR3 size: 13 residues. CDR3 sequence (DNA): TGTGCCATCAGTGAGTCGTGGACGGGTGGCTACACCTTC. Translated, it gives CAISESWTGGYTF.

The rearrangement joins TRBV10-3 to TRBJ2-5; 8 bases are a match to TRBD2. V shed 4 bases, J shed 2 bases, and the junction held 6 bases outside the gene matches. Germline lookup yields CDR1 ENHRY and CDR2 SYGVKD. The CDR3 is made up of 15 amino acids. The CDR3 coding sequence is TGTGCCATCAGTGGGGCGAGCGGGAGTCAAGAGACCCAGTACTTC. Translated: CAISGASGSQETQYF.

This chain uses TRBV4-2 with TRBJ1-4; TRBD1 matches 9 bases. The CDR3 is made up of 18 amino acids. Germline V gene lookup returns CDR1 LGHNA and CDR2 YNFKEQ. V shed 3 bases, J shed 8 bases, and the junction held 16 bases outside the gene matches. The CDR3 nucleotides are TGTGCCAGCAGCCAGTCGGGACGGGGTGGGACAGGGCACGAAAAACTGTTTTTT. The encoded protein is CASSQSGRGGTGHEKLFF.

The rearrangement links TRBV5-6 to TRBJ2-3; the D is unclear. Trimming left V 4 bases short and J 5 bases short, with 17 bases between. CDR3 length: 15 residues. Germline V lookup: CDR1 SGHDT, CDR2 YYEEEE. CDR3 sequence: CASSRTPLQGDTQYF. CDR3 in DNA: TGTGCCAGCAGCCGAACCCCCCTACAAGGAGATACGCAGTATTTT. The full variable domain, rest sourced from reference TRBV5-6 and TRBJ2-3, is DAGVTQSPTHLIKTRGQQVTLRCSPKSGHDTVSWYQQALGQGPQFIFQYYEEEERQRGNFPDRFSGHQFPNYSSELNVNALLLGDSALYLCASSRTPLQGDTQYFGPGTRLTVL.

The J gene is TRBJ2-7, the V gene TRBV5-5; D might be TRBD1 (6 bases). Trimming stripped 2 bases from V and 3 bases from J, with 21 bases between. CDR3 length equals 17 residues. Germline-derived CDR1 and CDR2 are SGHKS and YYEKEE (reference sequence). As DNA, the CDR3 is TGTGCCAGCAGCTTTGAGCCAGGACAGCCTAGGATCTACGAGCAGTACTTC. Its translation is CASSFEPGQPRIYEQYF.

The genes are TRBV27 and TRBJ2-7, with D perhaps TRBD1 or TRBD2 (5 bases each). The V gene's germline CDR1 is MNHEY and CDR2 SMNVEV (reference sequence). The CDR3 is 13 residues long. V was clipped by 6 bases and J by 3 bases, with 12 bases between them. This CDR3 is CASSQRGVYEQYF. In nucleotides, the CDR3 is TGTGCCAGCAGCCAAAGGGGAGTCTACGAGCAGTACTTC.

The chain carries TRBV5-1 and TRBJ2-5; unclear D gene. V lost 3 bases and J 5 bases, leaving 8 bases between the germline ends. Germline V gene lookup returns CDR1 SGHRS and CDR2 YFSETQ. The CDR3 has 12 residues. DNA for the CDR3: TGCGCCAGCAGCTCGACGCGGGAGACCCAGTACTTC. Translation: CASSSTRETQYF. Drawing the rest from reference TRBV5-1 and TRBJ2-5, the complete variable domain is KAGVTQTPRYLIKTRGQQVTLSCSPISGHRSVSWYQQTPGQGLQFLFEYFSETQRNKGNFPGRFSGRQFSNSRSEMNVSTLELGDSALYLCASSSTRETQYFGPGTRLLVL.